The rows below give T cell receptor beta chains drawn from one sample of a study of human T cells and chemical hapten exposure. Via MiXCR, TCRdb re-called the RACE reads, giving one row per CDR3 protein. The data hold 95,000 or so distinct CDR3 sequences, with over 10% observed a single time. Source: whole blood, taken in connection with sensitization to the hapten diphenylcyclopropenone (DPC). Every receptor here comes from a woman between 35 and 50 years old with alopecia areata. Some clones in this sample may be carry-over from other donors' samples. Each CDR3 is given with its conserved first and last residue. A D gene is named only where the DNA matches it firmly. Rows may omit the clone size; those that give it use once, few, many or a size class.

TRBV11-2	.	TRBJ2-3	TRBD2	TGTGCCAGCAGCCTCTTGGGGGGGGTTGGCACAGATACGCAGTATTTT	CASSLLGGVGTDTQYF
TRBV18	many	TRBJ1-1	TRBD1	TGTGCCAGCTCACCCCTGGACAGGACCGGTTCGGCTTTCTTT	CASSPLDRTGSAFF
TRBV20-1	.	TRBJ1-4	TRBD1	TGCAGTGCGCAGAGCGGGACAGCTACAACTAATGAAAAACTGTTTTTT	CSAQSGTATTNEKLFF
TRBV7-2	few	TRBJ2-5	TRBD2	TGTGCCAGCAGCCCGTTCGGACTAGCGGGGACAGAGACCCAGTACTTC	CASSPFGLAGTETQYF
TRBV5-4	.	TRBJ2-4	.	TGTGCCAGCAGCTTGGTCGGAATACCCGGGCCCCACGGCAAAAACATTCAGTACTTC	CASSLVGIPGPHGKNIQYF
TRBV6-2/TRBV6-3	.	TRBJ1-2	TRBD1	TGTGCCAGCAGTGCACAGGGGGCGCTTGGCGGCTACACCTTC	CASSAQGALGGYTF
TRBV6-2/TRBV6-3	many	TRBJ2-1	.	TGTGCCAGCAGTTACACAGGATACAATGAGCAGTTCTTC	CASSYTGYNEQFF
TRBV5-4	few	TRBJ1-1	.	TGTGCCAGCAGCTCCGGGGCCCGGGGGAACACTGAAGCTTTCTTT	CASSSGARGNTEAFF
TRBV27	many	TRBJ1-5	TRBD1	TGTGCCAGCAGTTTGGGACAGGGGTTCAATCAGCCCCAGCATTTT	CASSLGQGFNQPQHF
TRBV6-2/TRBV6-3	many	TRBJ2-1	.	TGTGCCAGCAGTCGCCTCGGTCCTCTGAATGAGCAGTTCTTC	CASSRLGPLNEQFF
TRBV7-9	.	TRBJ2-7	.	TGTGCCAGCAGCGCCTCAAAGTACGAGCAGTACTTC	CASSASKYEQYF
TRBV19	few	TRBJ2-5	TRBD1	TGTGCCAGTAGTAAAGACAGGGTCCACCTAGAGACCCAGTACTTC	CASSKDRVHLETQYF
TRBV6-2/TRBV6-3	.	TRBJ2-2	.	TGTGCCAGCAGTTACCGGGGTCTAGCGAGCATTTCGAACACCGGGGAGCTGTTTTTT	CASSYRGLASISNTGELFF
TRBV6-5	many	TRBJ2-1	.	TGTGCCAGCAGTTGGACGCGGTACTCCTACAATGAGCAGTTCTTC	CASSWTRYSYNEQFF
TRBV7-2	many	TRBJ2-3	.	TGTGCCAGCAGCTTAGGACGGGTGAGGGGCACAGATACGCAGTATTTT	CASSLGRVRGTDTQYF
TRBV20-1	.	TRBJ2-1	TRBD1	TGCAGTGCTAGGGGTCCCGGGACAGGGGGCCGGAATGAGCAGTTCTTC	CSARGPGTGGRNEQFF
TRBV20-1	.	TRBJ2-7	TRBD2	TGCAGTGCTCACGGACTAGCGGCAAACTACGAGCAGTACTTC	CSAHGLAANYEQYF
TRBV9	many	TRBJ2-6	.	TGTGCCAGCAGCTCATCCTCGACAGTCCCCTCTGGGGCCAACGTCCTGACTTTC	CASSSSSTVPSGANVLTF
TRBV2	many	TRBJ1-2	.	TGTGCCAGCAGTATATCCCCGACGCGCGGCTACACCTTC	CASSISPTRGYTF
TRBV4-3	many	TRBJ2-1	TRBD2	TGCGCCAGCAGCCAAGATGTTTTGGCTAGCGGGAGGATGATGATGGTCTTC	CASSQDVLASGRMMMVF
TRBV12-3/TRBV12-4	many	TRBJ1-2	TRBD1	TGTGCCAGCAGAAAAAGTGGACAGGTCTATGGCTACACCTTC	CASRKSGQVYGYTF
TRBV4-2	many	TRBJ2-3	.	TGTGCCAGCAGCCAAGATTCGCGGAAATATACGCAGTATTTT	CASSQDSRKYTQYF
TRBV20-1	few	TRBJ2-7	.	TGCAGTGCTAGAGGGGACCTTCCCCCCTACGAGCAGTACTTC	CSARGDLPPYEQYF
TRBV9	few	TRBJ1-5	.	TGTGCCAGCAGCGTAGTCCCAAATCAGCCCCAGCATTTT	CASSVVPNQPQHF
TRBV11-2	.	TRBJ1-2	.	TGTGCCAGCAGCCCTATTGGGGAGTCGTCTTATGGCTACACCTTC	CASSPIGESSYGYTF
TRBV5-1	few	TRBJ1-2	TRBD1	TGCGCCAGCAGCTGGGACAGGCCCAACTATGGCTACACCTTC	CASSWDRPNYGYTF
TRBV28	.	TRBJ1-5	.	TGTGCCAGCTCGGACCAGGGACGGCCAAGCAATCAGCCCCAGCATTTT	CASSDQGRPSNQPQHF
TRBV9	.	TRBJ1-6	.	TGTGCCAGCAGCGTAGCAGGGGACTCACCCCTCCACTTT	CASSVAGDSPLHF
TRBV7-2	.	TRBJ2-2	TRBD1	TGTGCCAGCAGCTCGGGACAGATCACCGGGGAGCTGTTTTTT	CASSSGQITGELFF
TRBV7-3	many	TRBJ1-1	.	TGTGCCAGCAGCCTGGGACTCTCGAACACTGAAGCTTTCTTT	CASSLGLSNTEAFF
TRBV5-1	few	TRBJ2-4	TRBD1	TGCGCCAGCAGCACCCGGGACAGGGGGCGCGAAGCCAAAAACATTCAGTACTTC	CASSTRDRGREAKNIQYF
TRBV7-9	few	TRBJ1-1	.	TGTGCCAGCAGCTTAGCTCGCGTGAACACTGAAGCTTTCTTT	CASSLARVNTEAFF
TRBV6-1	.	TRBJ2-2	.	TGTGCCAGCAGTGCCCCCGGCAGTTACATACGGGAGCTGTTTTTT	CASSAPGSYIRELFF